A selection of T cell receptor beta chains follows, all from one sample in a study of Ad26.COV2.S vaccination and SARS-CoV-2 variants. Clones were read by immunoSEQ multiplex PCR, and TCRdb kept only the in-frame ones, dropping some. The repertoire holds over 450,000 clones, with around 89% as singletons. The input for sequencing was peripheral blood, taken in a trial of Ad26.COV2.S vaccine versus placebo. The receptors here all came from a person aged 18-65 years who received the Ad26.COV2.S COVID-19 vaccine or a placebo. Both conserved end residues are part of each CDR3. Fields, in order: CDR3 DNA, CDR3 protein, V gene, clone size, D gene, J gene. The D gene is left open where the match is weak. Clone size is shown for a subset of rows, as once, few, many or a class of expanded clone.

TGTGCCAGCACCCCCGTCGGGACAGGCGGTCACGAGCAGTACTTC,CASTPVGTGGHEQYF,TRBV6-5,-,TRBD1,TRBJ2-7
TGCGCCAGCAGGTGGTCTAGCGGGAGTTCTGGGGCCAACGTCCTGACTTTC,CASRWSSGSSGANVLTF,TRBV5-1,-,TRBD2,TRBJ2-6
TGCGCCAGCAGCCAAGAGGGCCCCGGACGGAAAAATGGAAACACCATATATTTT,CASSQEGPGRKNGNTIYF,TRBV4-1,few,-,TRBJ1-3
TGTGCCAGTAGTGAACTAACGGACAGTGCCTACGAGCAGTACTTC,CASSELTDSAYEQYF,TRBV19,-,-,TRBJ2-7
TGTGCCAGCAGCTTTTCGACGGGAAGCTCCTATAATTCACCCCTCCACTTT,CASSFSTGSSYNSPLHF,TRBV5-5,-,-,TRBJ1-6
TGCGCCAGCAGCTTGGTAGGACTAGCGGGGGGTACAGATACGCAGTATTTT,CASSLVGLAGGTDTQYF,TRBV5-1,-,TRBD2,TRBJ2-3
TGTGCCAGCAGTTTATCGCCGGTTACAACCGCTTTCTTT,CASSLSPVTTAFF,TRBV27,-,-,TRBJ1-1
TGTGCCAGCAGCTTAGGACTAGTGCGGGGCGAGCAGTACTTC,CASSLGLVRGEQYF,TRBV11-2,-,-,TRBJ2-7
TGCGCCAGCAGTCTGTCCGGAGCAGTAAATGAAAAACTGTTTTTT,CASSLSGAVNEKLFF,TRBV5-1,-,-,TRBJ1-4
TGTGCCAGCAGGGGACGGGACAGGGGTTACAATCAGCCCCAGCATTTT,CASRGRDRGYNQPQHF,TRBV2,-,TRBD1,TRBJ1-5
TGTGCCAGCAGCTTGGGGACTTACTTGGATACGCAGTATTTT,CASSLGTYLDTQYF,TRBV5-4,-,-,TRBJ2-3
TGTGCCAGCAGGGGGATGCGGCAAGTTGGCGGCTACACCTTC,CASRGMRQVGGYTF,TRBV6-5,few,-,TRBJ1-2
TGTGCCAGTTCCCCGGACAACGAAAAACTGTTTTTT,CASSPDNEKLFF,TRBV19,once,-,TRBJ1-4
TGTGCCAGCAGCCCGTGGGGGGATGGAAACACCATATATTTT,CASSPWGDGNTIYF,TRBV3-1/TRBV3-2,-,-,TRBJ1-3
TGTGCCAGCAGGCACGGGGGTATATACAATGAGCAGTTCTTC,CASRHGGIYNEQFF,TRBV25-1,-,-,TRBJ2-1
TGTGCCAGCAGTGCCAGCGGCAACTCTGGAAACACCATATATTTT,CASSASGNSGNTIYF,TRBV2,-,-,TRBJ1-3
TGTGCCAGCAGCTTAGCCGTTAGCGAAACCTACGAGCAGTACTTC,CASSLAVSETYEQYF,TRBV7-2,-,-,TRBJ2-7
TGTGCCAGCAGTGAATTCGGATTACTGAACACTGAAGCTTTCTTT,CASSEFGLLNTEAFF,TRBV6-1,once,-,TRBJ1-1
TGCAGCGTTGTTCCAGCGGGGGGGGACGGGGAGCTGTTTTTT,CSVVPAGGDGELFF,TRBV29-1,-,TRBD2,TRBJ2-2
TGTGCCACCCAAAGACAGGGTTCCGAGCAGTACTTC,CATQRQGSEQYF,TRBV15,-,TRBD1,TRBJ2-7
TGTGCCAGTACCAACCGGGGACATGGCTACACCTTC,CASTNRGHGYTF,TRBV19,-,-,TRBJ1-2